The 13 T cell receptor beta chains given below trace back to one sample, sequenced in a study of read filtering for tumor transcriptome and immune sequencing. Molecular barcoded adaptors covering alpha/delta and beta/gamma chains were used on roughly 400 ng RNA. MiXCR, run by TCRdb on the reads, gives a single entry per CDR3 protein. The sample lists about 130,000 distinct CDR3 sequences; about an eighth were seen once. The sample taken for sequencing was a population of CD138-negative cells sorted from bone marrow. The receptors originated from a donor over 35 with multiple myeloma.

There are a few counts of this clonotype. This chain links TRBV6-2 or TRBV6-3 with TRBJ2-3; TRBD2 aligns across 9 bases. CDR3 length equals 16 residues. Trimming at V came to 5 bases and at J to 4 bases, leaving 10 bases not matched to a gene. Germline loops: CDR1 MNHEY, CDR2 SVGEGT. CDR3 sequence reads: CASSDLTSGDADTQYF. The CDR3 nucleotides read TGTGCCAGCAGTGACCTGACTAGCGGAGATGCAGATACGCAGTATTTT.

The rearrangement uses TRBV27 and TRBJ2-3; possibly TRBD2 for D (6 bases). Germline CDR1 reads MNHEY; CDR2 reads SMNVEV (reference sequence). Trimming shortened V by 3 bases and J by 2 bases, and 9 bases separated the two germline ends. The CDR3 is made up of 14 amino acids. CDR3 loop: CASSFRDSTDTQYF. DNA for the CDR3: TGTGCCAGCAGTTTTAGGGACTCCACAGATACGCAGTATTTT.

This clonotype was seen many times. CDR3 protein: CASSHGQTGTGSGVLTF. CDR3 nucleotide sequence: TGCGCCAGCAGCCACGGACAAACCGGGACAGGGTCTGGGGTCCTGACTTTC. The rearrangement uses TRBV4-1 and TRBJ2-6; 9 nucleotides align to TRBD1. Germline V gives CDR1 MGHRA, CDR2 YSYEKL. The CDR3 length is 17 residues. J gave up 13 bases and V 3 bases, and 16 bases lay outside the gene matches.

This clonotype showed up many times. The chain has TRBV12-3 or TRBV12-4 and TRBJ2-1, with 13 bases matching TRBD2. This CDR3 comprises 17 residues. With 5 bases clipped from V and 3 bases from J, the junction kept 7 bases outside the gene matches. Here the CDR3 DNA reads TGTGCCAGCAGTGGGGGACTAGCGGGGTATATCTACAATGAGCAGTTCTTC. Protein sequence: CASSGGLAGYIYNEQFF.

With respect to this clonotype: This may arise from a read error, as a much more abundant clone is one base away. The CDR3 nucleotides read TGTGCCTCCAGCAGAGACGATGGGGTCACCGAGCAGTACTTC. This codes for CASSRDDGVTEQYF. This rearrangement joins TRBV15 to TRBJ2-7, with D unresolved. The germline V gene encodes CDR1 LNHNV and CDR2 YYDKDF (reference sequence). CDR3 size: 14 residues.

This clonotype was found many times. The CDR3 bases are TGTGCCAGCAGCCTAGTTAGCGATGAGCAGTTCTTC. Residues: CASSLVSDEQFF. V and J are TRBV3-1 and TRBJ2-1; D might be TRBD2 (5 bases). V dropped 4 bases and J dropped 8 bases, with 9 bases sitting between them. The CDR3 spans 12 residues. From germline, CDR1 is LGHDT and CDR2 YNNKEL (reference sequence).

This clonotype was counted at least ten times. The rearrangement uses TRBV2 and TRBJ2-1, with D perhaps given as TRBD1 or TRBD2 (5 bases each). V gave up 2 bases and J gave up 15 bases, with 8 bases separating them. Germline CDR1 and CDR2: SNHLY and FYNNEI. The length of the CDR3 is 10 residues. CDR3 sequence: CASSEPGLFF. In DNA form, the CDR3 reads TGTGCCAGCAGTGAACCGGGGCTGTTCTTC.

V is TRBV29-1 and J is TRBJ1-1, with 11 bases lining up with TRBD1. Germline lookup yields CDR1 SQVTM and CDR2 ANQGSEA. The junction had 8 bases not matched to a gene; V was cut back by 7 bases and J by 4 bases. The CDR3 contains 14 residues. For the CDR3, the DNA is TGCAGCGCGCCGGGACAGGGGGTAGGCACTGAAGCTTTCTTT. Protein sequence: CSAPGQGVGTEAFF.

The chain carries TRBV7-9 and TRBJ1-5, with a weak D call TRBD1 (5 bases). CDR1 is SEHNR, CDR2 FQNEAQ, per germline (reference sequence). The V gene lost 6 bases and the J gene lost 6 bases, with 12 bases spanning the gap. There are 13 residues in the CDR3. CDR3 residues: CASSPGWAQPQHF. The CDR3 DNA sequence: TGTGCCAGCAGTCCAGGGTGGGCTCAGCCCCAGCATTTT.

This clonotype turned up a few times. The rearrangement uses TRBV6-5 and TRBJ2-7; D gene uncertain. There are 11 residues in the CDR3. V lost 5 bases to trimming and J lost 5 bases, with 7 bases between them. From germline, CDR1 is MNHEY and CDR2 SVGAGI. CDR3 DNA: TGTGCCAGCAGTCAACAGCACGAGCAGTACTTC. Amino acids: CASSQQHEQYF.

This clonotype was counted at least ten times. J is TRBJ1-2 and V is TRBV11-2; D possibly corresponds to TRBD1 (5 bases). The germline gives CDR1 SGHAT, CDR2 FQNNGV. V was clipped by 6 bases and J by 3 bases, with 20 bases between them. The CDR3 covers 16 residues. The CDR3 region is CASSTNPGPEDYGYTF. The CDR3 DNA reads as TGTGCCAGCAGTACAAACCCGGGGCCCGAAGACTATGGCTACACCTTC.

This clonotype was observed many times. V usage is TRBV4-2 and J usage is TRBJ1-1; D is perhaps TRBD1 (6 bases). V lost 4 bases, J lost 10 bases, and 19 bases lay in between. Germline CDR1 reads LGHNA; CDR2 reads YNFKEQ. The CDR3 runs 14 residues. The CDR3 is CASSLGGAGIGAFF. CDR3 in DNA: TGTGCCAGCAGCCTAGGGGGGGCAGGGATCGGAGCTTTCTTT.

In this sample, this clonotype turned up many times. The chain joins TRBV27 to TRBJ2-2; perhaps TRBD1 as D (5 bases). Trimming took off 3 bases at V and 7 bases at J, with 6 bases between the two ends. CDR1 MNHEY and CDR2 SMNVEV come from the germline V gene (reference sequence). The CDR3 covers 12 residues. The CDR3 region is CASSLGRGELFF. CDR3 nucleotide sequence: TGTGCCAGCAGTTTGGGGCGCGGGGAGCTGTTTTTT.